The 3 T cell receptor beta chains listed next were all sequenced from one sample in a study of blood T cell repertoires in COVID-19. Here immunoSEQ multiplex PCR was the method, and the copy in TCRdb shows in-frame clones only, minus some. The sample lists some 250,000 clones; 88% were seen once. The sequenced material came from peripheral blood. These receptors all come from a woman in her thirties with acute or convalescent COVID-19.

The rearrangement links TRBV3-1 (or the pseudogene TRBV3-2) to TRBJ1-2; perhaps TRBD1 as D (6 bases). Deletions cut 4 bases from V and 6 bases from J, with 12 bases between. This CDR3 comprises 13 residues. Germline V CDR1 and CDR2: LGHDT, YNNKEL (reference sequence). As DNA, the CDR3 is TGTGCCAGCAGCCCGCCTCAGGGGAATGGCTACACCTTC. Protein sequence: CASSPPQGNGYTF.

The chain carries TRBV10-1 and TRBJ1-5, with TRBD1 as a possible D gene (5 bases). The CDR3 runs to 15 residues. Deletions cut 8 bases from V and 5 bases from J, with 19 bases between. The germline V gene encodes CDR1 WNHNN and CDR2 SYGVQD (reference sequence). CDR3 bases: TGCGCCAGCGGAGCCCACAGGAGCCGCTATCAGCCCCAGCATTTT. Encoded protein: CASGAHRSRYQPQHF.

This chain's CDR3 is CASSSGQATNYGYTF. CDR3 nucleotides: TGTGCCAGCAGCTCCGGACAGGCAACTAACTATGGCTACACCTTC. The chain couples TRBV21-1 to TRBJ1-2; the table's D call, TRBD1, was not checked against the DNA. TRBV21-1 is a recognized pseudogene. This CDR3 has 15 residues.